The rows below give T cell receptor beta chains drawn from one sample of a study of blood T cell repertoires in COVID-19. Generated by immunoSEQ multiplex PCR, the TCRdb table keeps only in-frame clones and is missing some. Of roughly 180,000 clones in the sample, 81% were seen once. Sequencing was carried out using peripheral blood. The source is a woman over 75 with COVID-19, enrolled during active disease. The CDR3 runs from the conserved cysteine through the conserved F or W. A D gene is named only where the DNA matches it firmly. Not every row has a clone size; where given, it reads once, few, many or a size class.

V gene	clone size	J gene	D gene	CDR3 DNA	CDR3 protein
TRBV18	NA	TRBJ2-3	NA	TGTGCCAGCTCACCTGCGGCCTCAGATACGCAGTATTTT	CASSPAASDTQYF
TRBV18	NA	TRBJ1-1	NA	TGTGCCAGCTCCCTCGGACACCCGAACACTGAAGCTTTCTTT	CASSLGHPNTEAFF
TRBV16	NA	TRBJ2-7	NA	TGTGCCAGCAGCCCCCTGGGAGAACGGGTGAGCTCCTACGAGCAGTACTTC	CASSPLGERVSSYEQYF
TRBV30	NA	TRBJ2-1	NA	TGTGCCTGGAGTGATTCTTTTTACAATGAGCAGTTCTTC	CAWSDSFYNEQFF
TRBV24-1	NA	TRBJ1-2	NA	TGTGCCACCAGTGATTTGGCAGACTATGGCTACACCTTC	CATSDLADYGYTF
TRBV29-1	NA	TRBJ2-4	NA	TGCAGCGGGGCAACCAAAAACATTCAGTACTTC	CSGATKNIQYF
TRBV9	NA	TRBJ1-2	TRBD1	TGTGCCAGCAGCGCTGGACAGGACGCCTATGGCTACACCTTC	CASSAGQDAYGYTF
TRBV6-5	NA	TRBJ2-5	NA	TGTGCCAGCAGGGGGGGTCAAGAGACCCAGTACTTC	CASRGGQETQYF
TRBV24-1	NA	TRBJ2-1	NA	TGTGCCACCAGTTCAGTTTCCTACAATGAGCAGTTCTTC	CATSSVSYNEQFF
TRBV27	NA	TRBJ2-5	NA	TGTGCCAGCAGTTTCTCCCTCGGGGGAGGGACCCAGTACTTC	CASSFSLGGGTQYF
TRBV11-2	NA	TRBJ2-2	NA	TGTGCCAGCAGCTTAGGGGGGCCCACCGGGGAGCTGTTTTTT	CASSLGGPTGELFF
TRBV9	NA	TRBJ2-3	TRBD1	TGTGCCAGCAGCGTAGTAGGGGGCCGGACAGATACGCAGTATTTT	CASSVVGGRTDTQYF
TRBV10-3	NA	TRBJ2-6	NA	TGTGCCATCAGTCTTGGGGGGTACTCTGGGGCCAACGTCCTGACTTTC	CAISLGGYSGANVLTF
TRBV7-2	NA	TRBJ1-2	NA	TGTGCCAGCAGCTTAAGGACAGAGCCCTATGGCTACACCTTC	CASSLRTEPYGYTF
TRBV10-3	few	TRBJ2-1	NA	TGTGCCATCAGTGAGCCGGGAGAGCAGTTCTTC	CAISEPGEQFF
TRBV6-5	NA	TRBJ2-7	NA	TGTGCCACCACCAAGGACACTTCCTACGAGCAGTACTTC	CATTKDTSYEQYF
TRBV6-6	NA	TRBJ1-5	TRBD1	TGTGCCAGCAGCCGGGACAGGGGCAGCAATCAGCCCCAGCATTTT	CASSRDRGSNQPQHF
TRBV2	NA	TRBJ2-1	TRBD2	TGTGCCAGCAGTTTAGCTAGCGGAAGGTCCTACAATGAGCAGTTCTTC	CASSLASGRSYNEQFF
TRBV9	NA	TRBJ2-7	NA	TGTGCCAGCAGCGTAGGGGGGCGCTCCGAGCAGTACTTC	CASSVGGRSEQYF
TRBV19	NA	TRBJ2-2	NA	TGTGCCAGTAGTATTGCGGGCCCCGCGGGCACCGGGGAGCTGTTTTTT	CASSIAGPAGTGELFF
TRBV18	NA	TRBJ2-2	TRBD2	TGTGCCAGCTCACCGGGGACTAGCCGGAACACCGGGGAGCTGTTTTTT	CASSPGTSRNTGELFF
TRBV7-9	NA	TRBJ2-7	NA	TGTGCCAGCAGCCCCTTTCTTGTCGGAGTCTACGAGCAGTACTTC	CASSPFLVGVYEQYF
TRBV2	NA	TRBJ2-1	TRBD2	TGTGCCAGCAGTGAACTTCCGGGACTAGCGGGAGCATGGGGTACAAATGAGCAGTTCTTC	CASSELPGLAGAWGTNEQFF
TRBV6-2/TRBV6-3	NA	TRBJ1-1	TRBD1	TGTGCCAGCAGTCGCGACAGGGTGGTGAACACTGAAGCTTTCTTT	CASSRDRVVNTEAFF
TRBV2	many	TRBJ1-5	NA	TGTGCCAGCAGTGAAGGGCTCAGCGTGAGGCCCCAGCATTTT	CASSEGLSVRPQHF
TRBV19	NA	TRBJ1-5	NA	TGTGCCAGTAGTAGGAGTTCAGTGAAGCCCCAGCATTTT	CASSRSSVKPQHF
TRBV30	NA	TRBJ1-1	NA	TGTGCCTGGACAGGGTGGAACACTGAAGCTTTCTTT	CAWTGWNTEAFF
TRBV3-1/TRBV3-2	NA	TRBJ1-2	NA	TGTGCCAGCAGCCAGGGCAGGGGATGGAACTATGGCTACACCTTC	CASSQGRGWNYGYTF
TRBV11-2	NA	TRBJ2-3	NA	TGTGCCAGCAGCTTAGAGCTAGCAGATACGCAGTATTTT	CASSLELADTQYF
TRBV5-1	once	TRBJ1-3	TRBD1	TGCGCCAGCAGCTTCGGGACAGCAACTGGAAACACCATATATTTT	CASSFGTATGNTIYF
TRBV15	NA	TRBJ1-1	TRBD1	TGTGCCACCAGCAGGGATCTTACAGGGGCGAACACTGAAGCTTTCTTT	CATSRDLTGANTEAFF
TRBV27	NA	TRBJ2-2	TRBD1	TGTGCCAGCAGTTGGGAGACAGGGAAGGACACCGGGGAGCTGTTTTTT	CASSWETGKDTGELFF
TRBV4-3	once	TRBJ1-1	TRBD1	TGCGCCAGCAGCGAACGGTACAGGGGGGTGAACACTGAAGCTTTCTTT	CASSERYRGVNTEAFF
TRBV5-6	NA	TRBJ2-1	TRBD2	TGTGCCAGCAGCTTGCTTTCCGGACTAGCGGACCTGTACAATGAGCAGTTCTTC	CASSLLSGLADLYNEQFF